Below, 2 T cell receptor beta chains from the same sample are listed, as sequenced in a study of regulatory T cells in long-lasting Graves disease. Time point in this sample: newly diagnosed GD, antithyroid drugs for less than 3 months. PBMC-derived RNA was used for the TCR library. Researchers made TCR beta libraries by using iRepertoire HTBI primers and running Arm-PCR on CDR3 regions. Using its own MiXCR run on the multiplex PCR reads, TCRdb lists one record per CDR3 protein. The table records 350,000 to 400,000 distinct CDR3 sequences, 15% to 20% of them present only once. This sample was shared with a second study, whose subject was T cells in Graves' hyperthyroidism and ophthalmopathy.

The specimen was peripheral blood mononuclear cells (PBMCs), collected at new diagnosis, from a patient treated with antithyroid drugs. These TCRs come from a woman younger than 35 with Graves disease.

This clonotype has a count of ten or more. The rearrangement joins TRBV3-1 to TRBJ1-5; D gene ambiguous. CDR1 and CDR2 (germline): LGHDT, YNNKEL (reference sequence). The CDR3 has 15 amino acids. With 2 bases removed from V and 2 bases from J, the gap between germline ends came to 10 bases. CDR3 in DNA: TGTGCCAGCAGCCAATCGGGCCCCCGCAATCAGCCCCAGCATTTT. This sequence encodes CASSQSGPRNQPQHF. Looking up the rest from reference TRBV3-1 and TRBJ1-5 gives the full variable domain: DTAVSQTPKYLVTQMGNDKSIKCEQNLGHDTMYWYKQDSKKFLKIMFSYNNKELIINETVPNRFSPKSPDKAHLNLHINSLELGDSAVYFCASSQSGPRNQPQHFGDGTRLSIL.

This clonotype was counted ten times or more. This rearrangement joins TRBV28 to TRBJ2-3; D is possibly TRBD1 (6 bases). Germline V CDR1 and CDR2: MDHEN, SYDVKM. The CDR3 covers 16 residues. V was trimmed by 0 bases and J by 4 bases, leaving 14 bases between them. In nucleotides, the CDR3 is TGTGCCAGCAGTTTATGGGCAGGGGTTTATCCAGATACGCAGTATTTT. As protein: CASSLWAGVYPDTQYF. The full variable domain, in which reference TRBV28 and TRBJ2-3 provide the parts outside the CDR3, is DVKVTQSSRYLVKRTGEKVFLECVQDMDHENMFWYRQDPGLGLRLIYFSYDVKMKEKGDIPEGYSVSREKKERFSLILESASTNQTSMYLCASSLWAGVYPDTQYFGPGTRLTVL.